The 24 T cell receptor beta chains in this list originate from one sample, sequenced in a study of Graves' ophthalmopathy and Graves' hyperthyroidism. As the template, RNA transcripts were used to amplify TCR beta CDR3 regions. Amplification began with first-round RT-PCR using HTBI primers, then second-round multiplex PCR was performed. TCRdb itself ran the multiplex PCR reads through MiXCR, one entry per CDR3 protein. The sample lists 350,000 to 400,000 distinct CDR3 sequences; about 17% were seen once. Sample: peripheral blood. These receptors originate from a woman aged 18 to 35 with Graves' ophthalmopathy.

In its sample, this clonotype was seen many times. The chain is built from TRBV7-6 and TRBJ2-3; 7 bases are a match to TRBD1. Germline V gene data show CDR1 as SGHVS and CDR2 as FNYEAQ. With V trimmed by 6 bases and J by 1 base, 4 bases remained unmatched. CDR3 length equals 14 residues. The CDR3 DNA reads as TGTGCCAGCAGTTACGGACAGGGCACAGATACGCAGTATTTT. It codes for CASSYGQGTDTQYF.

This clonotype was observed at least ten times. V usage is TRBV7-2 and J usage is TRBJ2-5; 11 positions agree with TRBD2. V lost 4 bases and J lost 6; bases outside the gene matches: 7. CDR1 SGHTA and CDR2 FQGNSA come from the germline V gene. CDR3 length: 15 residues. This CDR3 reads CASSYLAGGPKTQYF. CDR3 DNA sequence: TGTGCCAGCAGCTACTTAGCGGGGGGGCCTAAGACCCAGTACTTC.

This clonotype was seen at least ten times. The chain combines TRBV29-1 with TRBJ1-1; no clear D gene. The germline V gene has CDR1 SQVTM and CDR2 ANQGSEA. The CDR3 sequence is 10 residues long. V gave up 7 bases and J gave up 5 bases, with 8 bases separating them. The CDR3 protein is CSAWGTEAFF. The CDR3 DNA is TGCAGCGCCTGGGGTACTGAAGCTTTCTTT.

This clonotype was counted only a few times. This chain links TRBV6-1 with TRBJ1-1; D is perhaps TRBD1 (5 bases). This CDR3 has 13 amino acids. The germline V and J ends were trimmed by 3 bases and 3 bases, with 8 bases remaining between them. The germline V gene encodes CDR1 MNHNS and CDR2 SASEGT. The DNA for the CDR3 is TGTGCCAGCAGTGAGAGAGGGGACACTGAAGCTTTCTTT. It yields the protein CASSERGDTEAFF.

This clonotype has ten or more counts. V and J are TRBV28 and TRBJ1-2; the match to TRBD1 covers 7 bases. This CDR3 contains 14 residues. V lost 2 bases to trimming and J lost 10 bases; unmatched junction nucleotides: 10. Germline CDR1 MDHEN, CDR2 SYDVKM. The CDR3 region has the DNA TGTGCCAGCAGTTTAGAGACAGGGCGGGATAACTACACCTTC. This translates into CASSLETGRDNYTF.

At least ten counts were recorded for this clonotype. The rearrangement uses TRBV6-5 and TRBJ1-5; 10 nucleotides line up with TRBD1. Germline-derived CDR1 and CDR2 are MNHEY and SVGAGI. The CDR3 covers 17 residues. J gave up 0 bases and V 6 bases, and 8 bases lay outside the gene matches. The CDR3 is CASSPGTGAYSNQPQHF. The DNA of the CDR3 is TGTGCCAGCAGCCCCGGGACAGGGGCGTATAGCAATCAGCCCCAGCATTTT.

Ten or more counts support this clonotype. The V and J genes are TRBV2 and TRBJ1-5; possibly TRBD1 for D (5 bases). The CDR3 totals 14 residues. V was pared by 6 bases and J by 1 base, with 10 bases between. Germline V CDR1 and CDR2: SNHLY, FYNNEI. The CDR3 DNA follows: TGTGCCAGCAGGGACATAAAAAGCAATCAGCCCCAGCATTTT. Protein product: CASRDIKSNQPQHF.

This clonotype was observed at least ten times. The chain has TRBV5-1 and TRBJ2-7; 7 bases align to TRBD2. V gave up 0 bases and J gave up 1 base; unmatched junction bases: 4. This CDR3 comprises 15 residues. Germline V lookup: CDR1 SGHRS, CDR2 YFSETQ. CDR3 in amino acids: CASSLEASGSYEQYF. In DNA, the CDR3 is TGCGCCAGCAGCTTGGAAGCTAGCGGATCCTACGAGCAGTACTTC.

This clonotype occurred many times. V gene TRBV29-1 combines with J gene TRBJ1-5; D not resolved. The CDR3 contains 13 residues. Between the trimmed V and J ends, which lost 4 bases and 4 bases, there was a span of 11 bases. From germline, CDR1 is SQVTM and CDR2 ANQGSEA. CDR3 region: CSVATQVNQPQHF. In DNA form, the CDR3 reads TGCAGCGTTGCCACACAAGTAAATCAGCCCCAGCATTTT.

The chain employs TRBV3-1 and TRBJ2-3; D unresolved. CDR1 and CDR2 (germline): LGHDT, YNNKEL (reference sequence). The CDR3 runs to 12 residues. Between the trimmed V and J ends, which lost 4 bases and 6 bases, there was a span of 8 bases. CDR3 sequence (DNA): TGTGCCAGCAGCCGTACCCTTGATACGCAGTATTTT. Amino acids: CASSRTLDTQYF.

This clonotype appeared many times. The J gene is TRBJ1-3, the V gene TRBV12-3 or TRBV12-4; D may be TRBD1 (6 bases). Trimming removed 7 bases from V and 8 bases from J, with 24 bases in between. The CDR3 spans 16 residues. CDR3 amino acids: CASTADSSGGGDTIYF. The CDR3 DNA sequence: TGTGCCAGCACCGCGGACTCCTCCGGAGGGGGGGACACCATATATTTT.

This clonotype was seen many times. The chain links TRBV7-9 to TRBJ2-7; D remains unclear. This CDR3 region has 13 residues. Trimming shortened V by 1 base and J by 5 bases, and 9 bases separated the two germline ends. From germline, CDR1 is SEHNR and CDR2 FQNEAQ (reference sequence). This CDR3 is CASSLETGHEQYF. The CDR3 DNA reads TGTGCCAGCAGCTTAGAAACGGGCCACGAGCAGTACTTC.

This clonotype has ten or more counts. The chain recombines TRBV6-1 with TRBJ1-2; D gene uncertain. Germline-derived CDR1 and CDR2 are MNHNS and SASEGT. V was trimmed by 2 bases and J by 1 base, leaving 14 bases between them. The CDR3 runs 16 residues. The chain's CDR3 is CASSEKGPAGNYGYTF. The DNA of the CDR3 is TGTGCCAGCAGTGAAAAGGGCCCAGCGGGTAACTATGGCTACACCTTC.

This clonotype has at least ten counts. This chain connects TRBV7-8 to TRBJ1-2, with TRBD1 identical over 7 bases. The germline gives CDR1 SGHVS, CDR2 FQNEAQ. The CDR3 extends over 13 amino acids. V trimming: 2 bases; J trimming: 8 bases; junction bases outside the gene matches: 5. CDR3 coding DNA: TGTGCCAGCAGCTTACCAGGGGGTATAGGCTACACCTTC. Amino acids: CASSLPGGIGYTF.

This chain connects TRBV11-1 to TRBJ1-5, with TRBD1 matching over 8 bases. Germline CDR1 SGHAT, CDR2 FQDESV (reference sequence). V dropped 1 base and J dropped 4; count of bases not matched to a gene: 6. The CDR3 covers 16 residues. The CDR3 reads CASSLGTGLGNQPQHF. CDR3 DNA sequence: TGTGCCAGCAGCTTAGGGACAGGGTTGGGGAATCAGCCCCAGCATTTT.

This clonotype was recorded at least ten times. Since a much larger clone is just one base distant, this may be a read error. The CDR3 carries no conserved terminal phenylalanine or tryptophan, so it likely arises from a read error. The chain couples TRBV28 to TRBJ2-7; D may match TRBD1 or TRBD2 (5 bases each). Trimming removed 3 bases at V and 0 bases at J, with 15 bases between. CDR3 length: 16 amino acids. Germline V gene sequence: CDR1 MDHEN, CDR2 SYDVKM. CDR3 protein: CASSFSGTASSYEQYL. CDR3 bases: TGTGCCAGCAGTTTCTCCGGGACGGCCAGCTCCTACGAGCAGTACCTC.

This clonotype was counted ten times or more. The chain employs TRBV7-2 and TRBJ2-5; tentative D call: TRBD1 (7 bases). Trimming took off 4 bases at V and 5 bases at J, with 17 bases between the two ends. The CDR3 totals 15 residues. The germline CDR1 and CDR2 sequences are SGHTA and FQGNSA. The CDR3 DNA sequence: TGTGCCAGCAGCTCGGCGGGACAGCGGACTGAGACCCAGTACTTC. Its protein is CASSSAGQRTETQYF.

This clonotype has at least ten counts. The chain joins TRBV7-3 to TRBJ1-1, with D hard to call. This CDR3 region has 14 residues. V was trimmed by 3 bases and J by 0 bases, leaving 8 bases between them. The germline CDR1 and CDR2 sequences are SGHTA and FQGTGA. This CDR3 reads CASSFAPLNTEAFF. CDR3 nucleotides: TGTGCCAGCAGCTTCGCACCCCTGAACACTGAAGCTTTCTTT.

This clonotype was found many times. The chain uses TRBV6-5 and TRBJ1-1; tentatively, D is TRBD1 (5 bases). The V and J ends lost 0 bases and 2 bases respectively, with 10 bases between them. Germline lookup yields CDR1 MNHEY and CDR2 SVGAGI. CDR3 length: 15 amino acids. The CDR3: CASSYSGAENTEAFF. In nucleotides, the CDR3 is TGTGCCAGCAGTTACTCCGGGGCTGAAAACACTGAAGCTTTCTTT.

Many counts were recorded for this clonotype. The chain combines TRBV7-9 with TRBJ2-7; TRBD2 matches at 11 bases. CDR1 is SEHNR and CDR2 is FQNEAQ in the germline V gene (reference sequence). Unmatched junction bases numbered 4, after V lost 0 bases and J lost 3 bases. This CDR3 has 16 amino acids. DNA of the CDR3: TGTGCCAGCAGCTTAGCGACGGGACTAGCGGTCTACGAGCAGTACTTC. Its protein is CASSLATGLAVYEQYF.

This clonotype was found many times. V gene TRBV7-2 combines with J gene TRBJ2-7, with TRBD1 identical over 7 bases. CDR3 length: 13 residues. The germline V gene has CDR1 SGHTA and CDR2 FQGNSA. The V gene end was trimmed by 5 bases and the J gene end by 3 bases; junction bases not matched to a gene: 4. The CDR3 region is CASSLRQGYEQYF. The CDR3 region has the DNA TGTGCCAGCAGCCTGCGACAGGGCTACGAGCAGTACTTC.

The sample holds many counts of this clonotype. CDR3 sequence (DNA): TGTGCCAGCAGCACTCAGATCCAGTCCTACGAGCAGTACTTC. Its translation is CASSTQIQSYEQYF. The genes are TRBV7-2 and TRBJ2-7; D unresolved. The CDR3 totals 14 residues. V was cut by 5 bases and J by 1 base, with 12 bases left in between. CDR1 is SGHTA and CDR2 is FQGNSA in the germline V gene.

This clonotype was recorded at least ten times. The chain is built from TRBV9 and TRBJ2-7; 11 bases line up with TRBD2. V dropped 0 bases and J dropped 0; count of bases not matched to a gene: 14. The CDR3 runs to 20 residues. Looked up from germline, CDR1 is SGDLS and CDR2 is YYNGEE. The CDR3 loop is CASSVGAGNLAGGTSYEQYF. The CDR3 bases are TGTGCCAGCAGCGTAGGTGCAGGGAATCTAGCGGGAGGTACCTCCTACGAGCAGTACTTC.

This clonotype was recorded many times. The chain combines TRBV5-1 with TRBJ1-1, with unresolved D. V shed 1 base and J shed 0 bases, with 7 bases lying between them. The CDR3 length is 14 residues. CDR1 and CDR2 from the germline V gene are SGHRS and YFSETQ. CDR3 protein: CASSLPSMNTEAFF. CDR3 bases: TGCGCCAGCAGCTTGCCGAGTATGAACACTGAAGCTTTCTTT.